This is a list of T cell receptor beta chains from one sample in a study of T-cell memory formation after mild COVID-19. One entry per CDR3 protein results from TCRdb running MiXCR on the 5' RACE reads. This sample has 58,000 or so distinct CDR3 sequences; 25% to 30% occur once, and the top ten carry roughly 41%. Sequenced: PBMCs or a T cell subset sorted from them (not recorded which). These receptors all come from a man younger than 35 who had mild COVID-19 (a few samples of this study predate the infection). Cell type and time point are not known. Each CDR3 is given with its conserved first and last residue. The D gene is left open where the match is weak. Clone size is stated in some rows and not others, as once, few, many or a class when expanded.

j_call | clone_size | d_call | v_call | cdr3_nt | cdr3_aa
TRBJ2-1 | NA | NA | TRBV6-5 | TGTGCCAGCAGTTACTCCGGGGGGCAGAATGAGCAGTTCTTC | CASSYSGGQNEQFF
TRBJ1-1 | NA | NA | TRBV7-3 | TGTGCCAGCAGCTTAGCCCCCGGAGATTTGAACACTGAAGCTTTCTTT | CASSLAPGDLNTEAFF
TRBJ1-1 | NA | NA | TRBV4-3 | TGCGCCAGCAGCCCACTCGAGGGGAAGGGGAACACTGAAGCTTTCTTT | CASSPLEGKGNTEAFF
TRBJ2-7 | NA | NA | TRBV7-8 | TGTGCCAGCAGCTTAGGGACTACTACATCCTACGAGCAGTACTTC | CASSLGTTTSYEQYF
TRBJ2-1 | NA | NA | TRBV6-2/TRBV6-3 | TGTGCCAGCAGTTGGAGGTCCTCCTACAATGAGCAGTTCTTC | CASSWRSSYNEQFF
TRBJ1-2 | NA | NA | TRBV9 | TGTGCCAGCAGCTCTGTAGGTCGCTACACCTTC | CASSSVGRYTF
TRBJ2-5 | NA | NA | TRBV20-1 | TGCAGTGCTAGAGTGCGTAACCAAGAGACCCAGTACTTC | CSARVRNQETQYF
TRBJ1-5 | few | NA | TRBV6-6 | TGTGCCAGCAACATAGAGCCCCAGCATTTT | CASNIEPQHF
TRBJ2-5 | NA | NA | TRBV29-1 | TGCAGCGTGCAGCCTGCTGGTCATCAAGAGACCCAGTACTTC | CSVQPAGHQETQYF
TRBJ1-1 | many | NA | TRBV3-1 | TGTGCCAGCAGCCAAGGATTCTTACAGCCGAACACTGAAGCTTTCTTT | CASSQGFLQPNTEAFF
TRBJ2-7 | NA | NA | TRBV5-6 | TGTGCCAGCAGCTTGGGCGTCAGGGGTTCCTACGAGCAGTACTTC | CASSLGVRGSYEQYF
TRBJ2-1 | NA | TRBD1 | TRBV5-1 | TGCGCCAGCACTCTGACGAGGACAGGGATGGGGGATGAGCAGTTCTTC | CASTLTRTGMGDEQFF
TRBJ2-3 | few | NA | TRBV4-3 | TGCGCCAGCAGCCAAGAGGAAAGGACCGCAGATACGCAGTATTTT | CASSQEERTADTQYF
TRBJ2-2 | few | TRBD1 | TRBV7-9 | TGTGCCAGCAGCTTTCTGACAGGGGTCGCCGGGGAGCTGTTTTTT | CASSFLTGVAGELFF
TRBJ2-1 | few | NA | TRBV6-5 | TGTGCCAGCAGCCCCGAGGGCCATGAGCAGTTCTTC | CASSPEGHEQFF
TRBJ2-3 | few | NA | TRBV4-1 | TGCGCCAGCAGCCCTAATAGCGCAGATACGCAGTATTTT | CASSPNSADTQYF
TRBJ1-5 | NA | NA | TRBV4-3 | TGCGCCAGCAGCCAAGTTTGGCCCGGAGGTAGCAATCAGCCCCAGCATTTT | CASSQVWPGGSNQPQHF
TRBJ1-5 | NA | TRBD1 | TRBV29-1 | TGCAGCGTTAGACAGGGGACGAGCCAGCCCCAGCATTTT | CSVRQGTSQPQHF
TRBJ2-3 | NA | NA | TRBV6-2/TRBV6-3 | TGTGCCAGCAGTTACGGGGGGAAGGCAGATACGCAGTATTTT | CASSYGGKADTQYF
TRBJ1-1 | few | NA | TRBV15 | TGTGCCACCACTTTGGGGAACACTGAAGCTTTCTTT | CATTLGNTEAFF
TRBJ2-2 | few | TRBD1 | TRBV12-3/TRBV12-4 | TGTGCCAGCAGTTCTCGGACAGGCGGGGGGGAGCTGTTTTTT | CASSSRTGGGELFF
TRBJ1-1 | NA | NA | TRBV12-3/TRBV12-4 | TGTGCCAGCAGTTTAGGGGGGGCTAACACTGAAGCTTTCTTT | CASSLGGANTEAFF
TRBJ2-4 | few | NA | TRBV7-8 | TGTGCCAGCAGCTTTTTATCGCGGGTCCAAAACATTCAGTACTTC | CASSFLSRVQNIQYF
TRBJ1-1 | NA | NA | TRBV4-3 | TGCGCCAGCAGCCACAATTCAGGCAGGGGTACTGAAGCTTTCTTT | CASSHNSGRGTEAFF
TRBJ2-5 | few | NA | TRBV4-1 | TGCGCCAGCAGCCAAGTAGGAACAGGTAGAGAGACCCAGTACTTC | CASSQVGTGRETQYF
TRBJ2-1 | many | TRBD2 | TRBV11-2 | TGTGCCAGCAGCCTCCTAGCGGGGGGGCGACATCGGGAGCAGTTCTTC | CASSLLAGGRHREQFF
TRBJ1-4 | NA | NA | TRBV27 | TGTGCCAGCGGCTGGGGCCCGGAAAGTGAAAAACTGTTTTTT | CASGWGPESEKLFF
TRBJ1-1 | NA | NA | TRBV13 | TGTGCCAGCAGCCCGGACGGAGTCAGGGAAGCTTTCTTT | CASSPDGVREAFF
TRBJ2-5 | few | TRBD1 | TRBV12-3/TRBV12-4 | TGTGCCAGCAGTTGGGGGACAGGGGGAGAGACCCAGTACTTC | CASSWGTGGETQYF
TRBJ1-5 | many | TRBD1 | TRBV5-5 | TGTGCCAGCAGCTTGAGGGGGAACAGGGGACAGCCCCAGCATTTT | CASSLRGNRGQPQHF
TRBJ2-1 | NA | TRBD2 | TRBV2 | TGTGCCAGCAAGGTATTCGCAGGGAGGGTGAATGAGCAGTTCTTC | CASKVFAGRVNEQFF
TRBJ2-6 | NA | NA | TRBV6-2/TRBV6-3 | TGTGCCAGCAGTAACGTAAGGGACCTCGCTGGGGCCAACGTCCTGACTTTC | CASSNVRDLAGANVLTF
TRBJ2-2 | few | TRBD2 | TRBV4-1 | TGCGCCAGCAGCCAAGCGGGGGGGCGCACCGGGGAGCTGTTTTTT | CASSQAGGRTGELFF
TRBJ1-5 | few | NA | TRBV27 | TGTGCCAGCAGTTTAAGGGGAAATCAGCCCCAGCATTTT | CASSLRGNQPQHF
TRBJ1-1 | few | NA | TRBV5-1 | TGCGCCAGCAGCTGGGGCTGGGGGACTGAAGCTTTCTTT | CASSWGWGTEAFF
TRBJ2-1 | NA | TRBD1 | TRBV5-8 | TGTGCCAGCAGCTTGGGAGGGACAGGCTACAATGAGCAGTTCTTC | CASSLGGTGYNEQFF
TRBJ2-5 | few | NA | TRBV20-1 | TGCAGTGCTAGAGATGACTACCAAGAGACCCAGTACTTC | CSARDDYQETQYF
TRBJ2-3 | NA | NA | TRBV10-3 | TGTGCCATCAGTGAGAGGGGGGCGCGCGATACGCAGTATTTT | CAISERGARDTQYF
TRBJ2-2 | NA | NA | TRBV12-3/TRBV12-4 | TGTGCCAGCAGTCCCGGAGGGGGCCTGAACACCGGGGAGCTGTTTTTT | CASSPGGGLNTGELFF
TRBJ2-3 | NA | NA | TRBV7-9 | TGTGCCAGCAGCTCGACGGTCGGGCCCACAGATACGCAGTATTTT | CASSSTVGPTDTQYF
TRBJ2-1 | many | TRBD2 | TRBV7-9 | TGTGCCAGCAGCTTTGGAACTAGCGGGGACGAGCAGTTCTTC | CASSFGTSGDEQFF
TRBJ2-1 | NA | TRBD2 | TRBV4-1 | TGCGCCAGCAGCCAATGGGCGGGAGATACCTACAATGAGCAGTTCTTC | CASSQWAGDTYNEQFF
TRBJ2-2 | NA | NA | TRBV7-8 | TGTGCCAGCAGCTTAGTTTCATCCGGGGAGCTGTTTTTT | CASSLVSSGELFF
TRBJ2-7 | NA | NA | TRBV2 | TGTGCCAGCAGTGAAGCCAGGTACCCCTACGAGCAGTACTTC | CASSEARYPYEQYF
TRBJ2-1 | many | TRBD2 | TRBV6-2/TRBV6-3 | TGTGCCAGCAGTCCTCTAGCGGGGGAGTACAATGAGCAGTTCTTC | CASSPLAGEYNEQFF
TRBJ1-5 | NA | NA | TRBV4-1 | TGCGCCAGCAGCCAGAATTTCGGGGATCAGCCCCAGCATTTT | CASSQNFGDQPQHF
TRBJ2-1 | NA | NA | TRBV7-9 | TGTGCCAGCAGCTTAGCCCCCGGGGATTCCTACAATGAGCAGTTCTTC | CASSLAPGDSYNEQFF
TRBJ2-5 | NA | NA | TRBV19 | TGTGCCAGTACCCCCCACCAGGACTTAGTATTGGAGACCCAGTACTTC | CASTPHQDLVLETQYF
TRBJ2-3 | NA | NA | TRBV7-2 | TGTGCCAGCAGCCCTACGGGGCCAGATACGCAGTATTTT | CASSPTGPDTQYF
TRBJ2-2 | NA | NA | TRBV21-1 | TGTGCCAGCAGCAACGAACAGGGTGCGAACACCGGGGAGCTGTTTTTT | CASSNEQGANTGELFF
TRBJ1-1 | NA | NA | TRBV5-6 | TGTGCCAGCAGCTTGGTTTCGGGGAGGGAAGCTTTCTTT | CASSLVSGREAFF
TRBJ1-1 | NA | TRBD1 | TRBV7-6 | TGTGCCAGCAGCGTAGACAGGGTTGCCACTGAAGCTTTCTTT | CASSVDRVATEAFF